This passage covers 24 T cell receptor beta chains from one sample sequenced in a study of cytomegalovirus exposure and HLA in healthy donors. Primers for the PCR totalled 60 Vbeta and 13 Jbeta. TCRdb keeps only in-frame clones here, not all; method: immunoSEQ multiplex PCR. The sample shows about 150,000 clones, 80% of them seen only once. The sequencing sample was made of PBMCs. The receptors were sampled from a woman in her 50s in good health and CMV-seropositive.

The gene calls are TRBV15 and TRBJ1-1, with TRBD1 matching over 8 bases. V was pared by 5 bases and J by 1 base, with 9 bases of the junction left unmatched. Germline assignment: CDR1 LNHNV and CDR2 YYDKDF (reference sequence). This CDR3 region has 16 residues. The CDR3 loop is CATSLGGQEWNTEAFF. The DNA for the CDR3 is TGTGCCACCAGCTTGGGGGGACAGGAATGGAACACTGAAGCTTTCTTT. Full variable domain (missing parts from reference TRBV15 and TRBJ1-1): DAMVIQNPRYQVTQFGKPVTLSCSQTLNHNVMYWYQQKSSQAPKLLFHYYDKDFNNEADTPDNFQSRRPNTSFCFLDIRSPGLGDTAMYLCATSLGGQEWNTEAFFGQGTRLTVV.

Here the CDR3 DNA reads TGTGCCTTACGACAGGGAACGGCGACTGAAGCTTTCTTT. This translates into CALRQGTATEAFF. The V and J genes are TRBV10-3 and TRBJ1-1, with 7 bases fitting TRBD1. CDR1 is ENHRY and CDR2 is SYGVKD in the germline V gene. V dropped 11 bases and J dropped 5; count of bases not matched to a gene: 11. The CDR3 covers 13 residues.

The J gene is TRBJ1-2, the V gene TRBV6-6; maybe TRBD1 (5 bases). CDR1 MNHNY and CDR2 SVGAGI come from the germline V gene (reference sequence). CDR3 size: 14 residues. V was shortened by 0 bases and J by 1 base, with 6 bases between the two germline ends. The CDR3 protein is CASSYSTDNYGYTF. Here the CDR3 DNA reads TGTGCCAGCAGTTACTCGACAGATAACTATGGCTACACCTTC.

This chain links TRBV6-6 with TRBJ1-2; D is possibly TRBD1 (5 bases). Germline assignment: CDR1 MNHNY and CDR2 SVGAGI (reference sequence). CDR3 length: 14 residues. V was trimmed by 2 bases and J by 3 bases, leaving 10 bases between them. CDR3 in DNA: TGTGCCAGCAGTTACAGCTCAGGGTACTATGGCTACACCTTC. Encoded protein: CASSYSSGYYGYTF.

The V and J genes are TRBV6-5 and TRBJ1-2; 7 nucleotides agree with TRBD1. The V segment lost 7 bases and the J segment 7 bases; nucleotides outside the gene matches: 12. Germline V gives CDR1 MNHEY, CDR2 SVGAGI. The CDR3 consists of 14 residues. CDR3 coding DNA: TGTGCCAGCACCCGGGACAGCCTTCTAGGTGGCTACACCTTC. This translates into CASTRDSLLGGYTF.

The chain recombines TRBV7-9 with TRBJ1-2, with D hard to call. Germline V gives CDR1 SEHNR, CDR2 FQNEAQ (reference sequence). The CDR3 runs to 15 residues. The V end lost 1 base, the J end lost 4 bases, and 13 bases lay between the germline ends. Here the CDR3 reads CASSLDSAKLYGYTF. In DNA form, the CDR3 reads TGTGCCAGCAGCTTAGACAGTGCGAAGCTCTATGGCTACACCTTC.

CDR3 amino acids: CASSFGTTGTVYEQYF. The CDR3 region has the DNA TGTGCCAGCAGCTTTGGAACTACCGGTACCGTCTACGAGCAGTACTTC. The chain combines TRBV11-3 with TRBJ2-5; D gene ambiguous. Matching the DNA end better, TRBJ2-7 makes the J call doubtful. Per the germline V gene, CDR1 is SGHNT and CDR2 is YENEEA. The CDR3 loop spans 16 amino acids.

The chain recombines TRBV30 with TRBJ2-2, with unresolved D. CDR1 and CDR2 (germline): GTSNPN, SVGIG (reference sequence). The CDR3 runs to 13 residues. V was trimmed by 8 bases and J by 4 bases, leaving 14 bases between them. Here the CDR3 DNA reads TGTGCCGAGATGATTGACTTCACCGGGGAGCTGTTTTTT. Translating it yields CAEMIDFTGELFF.

V and J are TRBV7-2 and TRBJ2-5; 9 bases are a match to TRBD1. With the DNA end fitting TRBJ2-7 better, the J assignment may be wrong. CDR1 is SGHTA, CDR2 FQGNSA, per germline. This CDR3 comprises 14 residues. In nucleotides, the CDR3 is TGTGCCAGCAGCTTGGACAGGGGTACCTACGAGCAGTACTTC. Encoded protein: CASSLDRGTYEQYF.

The rearrangement links TRBV11-2 to TRBJ2-3; the D gene is possibly TRBD2 (5 bases). CDR3 length: 15 residues. The germline V gene encodes CDR1 SGHAT and CDR2 FQNNGV. V lost 7 bases and J 2 bases, leaving 16 bases between the germline ends. The CDR3 loop reads CASTPPGLHTDTQYF. The CDR3 DNA sequence: TGTGCCAGCACCCCCCCCGGACTCCACACAGATACGCAGTATTTT.

The chain carries TRBV11-3 and TRBJ2-3; possibly TRBD2 for D (7 bases). V lost 5 bases, J lost 4 bases, and 16 bases lay in between. The CDR3 is made up of 15 amino acids. CDR1 is SGHNT, CDR2 YENEEA, per germline. This chain's CDR3 is CASSPGGGGADTQYF. The CDR3 nucleotides read TGTGCCAGCAGCCCTGGGGGAGGGGGTGCAGATACGCAGTATTTT.

V and J are TRBV4-2 and TRBJ1-1; D may be TRBD1 (5 bases). Germline CDR1 LGHNA, CDR2 YNFKEQ. CDR3 length equals 13 residues. V shed 0 bases and J shed 11 bases, with 13 bases lying between them. The CDR3 here is CASSQDWGGEAFF. The CDR3 nucleotides are TGTGCCAGCAGCCAAGATTGGGGCGGCGAGGCTTTCTTT.

The chain joins TRBV27 to TRBJ1-3; tentative D call: TRBD1 (5 bases). This CDR3 has 15 amino acids. The V end lost 6 bases, the J end lost 0 bases, and 12 bases lay between the germline ends. Germline V gene lookup returns CDR1 MNHEY and CDR2 SMNVEV (reference sequence). The CDR3 DNA reads TGTGCCAGCAGGGGTCAGGGCCTCTCTGGAAACACCATATATTTT. Translation: CASRGQGLSGNTIYF.

The J gene is TRBJ1-3, the V gene TRBV16, with D hard to call. This CDR3 is built from 13 residues. V lost 4 bases and J 2 bases, leaving 6 bases between the germline ends. Germline assignment: CDR1 KGHSY and CDR2 FQNENV. The CDR3 DNA reads as TGTGCCAGCAGCCCCCTTCCTGGAAACACCATATATTTT. Translating gives CASSPLPGNTIYF.

This sequence joins TRBV28 and TRBJ1-1, with a weak D call TRBD1 (6 bases). The CDR3 sequence is 15 residues long. Between the trimmed V and J ends, which lost 4 bases and 2 bases, there was a span of 14 bases. Germline CDR1 and CDR2: MDHEN and SYDVKM. DNA of the CDR3: TGTGCCAGCAGTTCCCGGGCCAGGGGTAACACTGAAGCTTTCTTT. This sequence encodes CASSSRARGNTEAFF.

The rearrangement joins TRBV6-5 to TRBJ1-3; possible D gene TRBD1, 6 bases. The CDR3 consists of 16 residues. Trimming took off 2 bases at V and 3 bases at J, with 14 bases between the two ends. CDR1 and CDR2 (germline): MNHEY, SVGAGI. DNA of the CDR3: TGTGCCAGCAGTTACCGCGTCGGGGGGCTTGGAAACACCATATATTTT. This encodes CASSYRVGGLGNTIYF.

The chain employs TRBV19 and TRBJ2-2, with 7 nucleotides matching TRBD2. V dropped 3 bases and J dropped 6; count of bases not matched to a gene: 4. The CDR3 consists of 14 residues. Germline values: CDR1 LNHDA, CDR2 SQIVND (reference sequence). The CDR3 coding sequence is TGTGCCAGTAGTATTGAAGGGAGGGCCGGGGAGCTGTTTTTT. Residues: CASSIEGRAGELFF.

The chain links TRBV28 to TRBJ2-1; 11 bases map to TRBD1. The CDR3 has 13 residues. Germline V gene sequence: CDR1 MDHEN, CDR2 SYDVKM. V trimming: 8 bases; J trimming: 8 bases; junction bases outside the gene matches: 5. The chain's CDR3 is CASRTGGLDEQFF. CDR3 DNA: TGTGCCAGCCGGACAGGGGGCTTGGATGAGCAGTTCTTC.

The chain joins TRBV28 to TRBJ2-1, with 10 bases lining up with TRBD2. V gave up 5 bases and J gave up 9 bases; unmatched junction bases: 13. The CDR3 is 16 residues long. CDR1 is MDHEN and CDR2 is SYDVKM in the germline V gene. CDR3 coding DNA: TGTGCCAGCAGTCCCTTGGGAGCGGGAGGGCCGGTTGAGCAGTTCTTC. Its protein is CASSPLGAGGPVEQFF. Full variable domain (rest looked up from reference TRBV28 and TRBJ2-1): DVKVTQSSRYLVKRTGEKVFLECVQDMDHENMFWYRQDPGLGLRLIYFSYDVKMKEKGDIPEGYSVSREKKERFSLILESASTNQTSMYLCASSPLGAGGPVEQFFGPGTRLTVL.

The chain is built from TRBV2 and TRBJ2-7, with D tentatively TRBD2 (7 bases). The CDR3 is made up of 15 amino acids. Deletions cut 7 bases from V and 7 bases from J, with 23 bases between. Per germline, CDR1 SNHLY and CDR2 FYNNEI. In DNA, the CDR3 is TGTGCCAGCACTAGCAACACGGGGGGCTCTGGGGAGCAGTACTTC. Its protein product is CASTSNTGGSGEQYF.

The chain joins TRBV29-1 to TRBJ1-5; a possible D gene is TRBD1 (5 bases). Germline assignment: CDR1 SQVTM and CDR2 ANQGSEA. Trimming removed 4 bases at V and 4 bases at J, with 8 bases between. CDR3 length: 12 residues. The CDR3 here is CSVGQGNQPQHF. The CDR3, as DNA: TGCAGCGTTGGTCAGGGTAATCAGCCCCAGCATTTT.

The CDR3 protein is CASRVSRSNSYEQYF. DNA for the CDR3: TGTGCCAGCAGAGTATCGAGATCCAACTCCTACGAGCAGTACTTC. This sequence joins TRBV7-8 and TRBJ2-7; D is undetermined. Between the trimmed V and J ends, which lost 6 bases and 0 bases, there was a span of 15 bases. Germline lookup yields CDR1 SGHVS and CDR2 FQNEAQ. This CDR3 spans 15 amino acids.

V is TRBV7-8 and J is TRBJ2-5; the match to TRBD1 covers 11 bases. Losses at the gene ends were 1 base for V and 3 bases for J; bases not matched to a gene: 4. The germline CDR1 and CDR2 sequences are SGHVS and FQNEAQ. The CDR3 is 16 amino acids. CDR3 nucleotides: TGTGCCAGCAGCTTAGGGCCGGGACAGGGGGAAGAGACCCAGTACTTC. Its protein is CASSLGPGQGEETQYF.

This sequence joins TRBV6-5 and TRBJ2-7; 11 nucleotides line up with TRBD1. J was trimmed by 0 bases and V by 2 bases; bases with no gene match: 3. This CDR3 is 16 amino acids long. CDR1 and CDR2 from the germline V gene are MNHEY and SVGAGI. CDR3 loop: CASSYAGTGGSYEQYF. The CDR3 DNA is TGTGCCAGCAGTTACGCTGGGACAGGGGGCTCCTACGAGCAGTACTTC.